The 22 T cell receptor beta chains below were found in one sample sequenced in a study of T cell repertoires in cytomegalovirus infection. TCRdb reprocessed the reads with MiXCR, giving one entry per CDR3 protein. The data show roughly 500,000 distinct CDR3 sequences, more than 30% seen once. No antigen has been identified for these receptors. Here the sequenced sample was cultured PBMCs, taken from culture after CMV antigen stimulation. The receptor source for this set is a human donor in good health (CMV status not recorded). Some clones in this sample may be carry-over from other donors' samples.

This rearrangement joins TRBV19 to TRBJ2-6; D is unclear. The germline CDR1 and CDR2 sequences are LNHDA and SQIVND (reference sequence). Between the trimmed V and J ends, which lost 5 bases and 2 bases, there was a span of 13 bases. The CDR3 loop spans 16 amino acids. The CDR3 region has the DNA TGTGCCAGTAGTCTACAGTCTGGGACTGGGGCCAACGTCCTGACTTTC. Translating gives CASSLQSGTGANVLTF.

The rearrangement links TRBV12-3 or TRBV12-4 to TRBJ1-5; D not resolved. Trimming took off 3 bases at V and 5 bases at J, with 8 bases between the two ends. The CDR3 spans 13 residues. CDR3 sequence: CASSFNGDQPQHF. The CDR3 coding sequence is TGTGCCAGCAGTTTTAACGGGGATCAGCCCCAGCATTTT.

The chain combines TRBV3-1 with TRBJ2-7; no definite D call. V was pared by 0 bases and J by 7 bases, with 13 bases between. The CDR3 has 14 residues. The germline V gene has CDR1 LGHDT and CDR2 YNNKEL (reference sequence). The CDR3 is CASSQDHLGREQYF. The CDR3 nucleotides read TGTGCCAGCAGCCAAGATCACCTCGGTCGGGAGCAGTACTTC.

This clonotype was found many times. V usage is TRBV7-2 and J usage is TRBJ2-7; 9 bases map to TRBD1. With V trimmed by 5 bases and J by 4 bases, 3 bases remained unmatched. The CDR3 contains 13 residues. Germline-derived CDR1 and CDR2 are SGHTA and FQGNSA. For the CDR3, the DNA is TGTGCCAGCAGCGTGGGACAGGGTTACGAGCAGTACTTC. It specifies CASSVGQGYEQYF. The full variable domain, with the rest looked up from reference TRBV7-2 and TRBJ2-7, is GAGVSQSPSNKVTEKGKDVELRCDPISGHTALYWYRQSLGQGLEFLIYFQGNSAPDKSGLPSDRFSAERTGGSVSTLTIQRTQQEDSAVYLCASSVGQGYEQYFGPGTRLTVT.

The chain recombines TRBV28 with TRBJ2-7, with TRBD2 identical over 14 bases. The CDR3 is 16 residues long. CDR1 and CDR2 (germline): MDHEN, SYDVKM. V trimming: 5 bases; J trimming: 7 bases; junction bases outside the gene matches: 10. As DNA, the CDR3 is TGTGCCAGCAGTCCCGGGACTAGCGGGAGCCTTAGGGAGCAGTACTTC. This translates into CASSPGTSGSLREQYF.

The chain combines TRBV20-1 with TRBJ1-1, with 7 bases fitting TRBD1. The CDR3 spans 12 residues. Germline lookup yields CDR1 DFQATT and CDR2 SNEGSKA (reference sequence). The V gene end was trimmed by 5 bases and the J gene end by 6 bases; junction bases not matched to a gene: 6. The CDR3 protein is CSAHRGIAEAFF. The CDR3 DNA follows: TGCAGTGCTCACAGGGGTATCGCTGAAGCTTTCTTT.

The chain recombines TRBV20-1 with TRBJ2-1, with TRBD2 matching 15 bases. CDR3 length equals 19 residues. Trimming took 0 bases from V and 7 from J; bases not matched to a gene: 13. Germline CDR1 is DFQATT and CDR2 is SNEGSKA (reference sequence). The CDR3 sequence is CSARDLGFSGTSGRNEQFF. The CDR3 nucleotides are TGCAGTGCTAGAGATCTTGGTTTCTCAGGGACTAGCGGGAGGAATGAGCAGTTCTTC.

The V call is TRBV24-1, the J call TRBJ2-3; TRBD1 agrees at 7 bases. Germline V gives CDR1 KGHDR, CDR2 SFDVKD. The junction had 3 bases not matched to a gene; V was cut back by 4 bases and J by 0 bases. The CDR3 loop spans 15 amino acids. The CDR3 DNA reads TGTGCCACCAGTGACACGGGACAGAGCACAGATACGCAGTATTTT. Its protein product is CATSDTGQSTDTQYF.

V is TRBV25-1 and J is TRBJ1-2; D is uncertain. The CDR3 length is 11 residues. V dropped 8 bases and J dropped 3 bases, with 7 bases sitting between them. Germline CDR1 and CDR2: MGHDK and SYGVNS. The CDR3 loop reads CASGLDYGYTF. The CDR3 nucleotides are TGTGCCAGCGGGTTAGACTATGGCTACACCTTC.

J is TRBJ2-7 and V is TRBV7-6, with TRBD2 as a possible D gene (6 bases). The CDR3 contains 13 residues. Between the trimmed V and J ends, which lost 5 bases and 2 bases, there was a span of 10 bases. Looked up from germline, CDR1 is SGHVS and CDR2 is FNYEAQ. The CDR3 sequence is CASSETSPYEQYV. CDR3 in DNA: TGTGCCAGCAGCGAAACTAGCCCCTACGAGCAGTACGTC.

The gene calls are TRBV2 and TRBJ2-1, with no clear D. Germline V gives CDR1 SNHLY, CDR2 FYNNEI. Between the trimmed V and J ends, which lost 6 bases and 0 bases, there was a span of 12 bases. This CDR3 has 15 amino acids. The CDR3 bases are TGTGCCAGCAGACTGGGCGGCGGCTCCTACAATGAGCAGTTCTTC. This codes for CASRLGGGSYNEQFF.

This clonotype turned up a few times. The chain employs TRBV27 and TRBJ2-1, with TRBD2 matching over 8 bases. CDR3 length equals 16 residues. From germline, CDR1 is MNHEY and CDR2 SMNVEV (reference sequence). Trimming took 5 bases from V and 2 from J; bases not matched to a gene: 8. CDR3 loop: CASSPQGAGAYNEQFF. CDR3 nucleotide sequence: TGTGCCAGCAGTCCCCAAGGAGCGGGAGCCTACAATGAGCAGTTCTTC.

Within the sample, this clonotype is medium-sized. The chain uses TRBV29-1 and TRBJ1-4, with D perhaps TRBD1 (5 bases). CDR1 and CDR2 from the germline V gene are SQVTM and ANQGSEA. The germline V and J ends were trimmed by 6 bases and 12 bases, with 17 bases remaining between them. This CDR3 is 12 amino acids long. The CDR3 sequence is CSVPEKGWELFF. The CDR3 coding sequence is TGCAGCGTACCGGAGAAGGGGTGGGAACTGTTTTTT.

This chain joins TRBV15 and TRBJ2-5; D gene uncertain. Germline V gene lookup returns CDR1 LNHNV and CDR2 YYDKDF (reference sequence). The CDR3 covers 15 residues. Trimming cost V 0 bases and J 2 bases, with 10 bases left between them. CDR3 amino acids: CATSRDPSRQETQYF. CDR3 bases: TGTGCCACCAGCAGAGATCCTTCTAGGCAAGAGACCCAGTACTTC.

This clonotype showed up just a few times. This chain links TRBV6-2 or TRBV6-3 with TRBJ2-7; possible D gene TRBD2, 5 bases. CDR1 and CDR2 (germline): MNHEY, SVGEGT. The V end was cut by 0 bases, the J end by 6 bases, with 12 bases between. The CDR3 has 14 residues. The CDR3 nucleotides are TGTGCCAGCAGTTACTCGAGCCTAGCTGGCGAGCAGTACTTC. It translates to CASSYSSLAGEQYF.

This chain joins TRBV4-1 and TRBJ2-5; 7 nucleotides align to TRBD2. Germline assignment: CDR1 MGHRA and CDR2 YSYEKL. J lost 5 bases, V lost 0 bases, and 9 bases had no gene match. This CDR3 comprises 16 residues. The CDR3 DNA is TGCGCCAGCAGCCAAGAGTGGCTAGCGGAAAGGGAGACCCAGTACTTC. Amino acids: CASSQEWLAERETQYF.

This chain joins TRBV15 and TRBJ1-5; TRBD1 matches 8 bases. The CDR3 runs 19 residues. Germline V gives CDR1 LNHNV, CDR2 YYDKDF (reference sequence). The trim removed 0 bases at V and 2 bases at J, leaving 12 bases unmatched. The DNA of the CDR3 is TGTGCCACCAGCAGAGATTACGGGACAGGACCAGTAGGCAATCAGCCCCAGCATTTT. It is translated as CATSRDYGTGPVGNQPQHF. Full variable domain (rest looked up from reference TRBV15 and TRBJ1-5): DAMVIQNPRYQVTQFGKPVTLSCSQTLNHNVMYWYQQKSSQAPKLLFHYYDKDFNNEADTPDNFQSRRPNTSFCFLDIRSPGLGDTAMYLCATSRDYGTGPVGNQPQHFGDGTRLSIL.

The chain is built from TRBV28 and TRBJ2-7; 7 positions agree with TRBD2. Germline lookup yields CDR1 MDHEN and CDR2 SYDVKM. The CDR3 contains 14 residues. V shed 6 bases, J shed 3 bases, and the junction held 8 bases outside the gene matches. CDR3 sequence: CASRSAGRDYEQYF. The CDR3 coding sequence is TGTGCCAGCAGATCAGCGGGACGAGACTACGAGCAGTACTTC.

The rearrangement joins TRBV19 to TRBJ2-1, with 10 bases that match TRBD2. Per the germline V gene, CDR1 is LNHDA and CDR2 is SQIVND (reference sequence). The V segment lost 6 bases and the J segment 10 bases; nucleotides outside the gene matches: 12. This CDR3 has 15 amino acids. CDR3 in DNA: TGTGCCAGTAGGTTACTAGCGGGAAGGCCAGGGGAGCAGTTCTTC. It translates to CASRLLAGRPGEQFF.

CDR3 nucleotides: TGTGCCAGCAGCTTAGTCCGCGTAAGGGCTTTCTTT. Translated: CASSLVRVRAFF. The chain couples TRBV7-2 to TRBJ1-1; no firm D call. V was cut by 1 base and J by 11 bases, with 11 bases left in between. CDR1 is SGHTA and CDR2 is FQGNSA in the germline V gene. The CDR3 runs 12 residues.

V gene TRBV12-3 or TRBV12-4 combines with J gene TRBJ2-5, with TRBD2 as a possible D gene (5 bases). The CDR3 has 16 amino acids. V was pared by 4 bases and J by 2 bases, with 17 bases between. The CDR3 coding sequence is TGTGCCAGCAGTTGGGGAGAGGAAGGATGGCAAGAGACCCAGTACTTC. Translation: CASSWGEEGWQETQYF.

The chain is built from TRBV4-2 and TRBJ2-2; TRBD1 aligns across 8 bases. The CDR3 runs to 14 residues. Germline V gives CDR1 LGHNA, CDR2 YNFKEQ. V gave up 4 bases and J gave up 5 bases; unmatched junction bases: 3. CDR3 protein: CASSLYRGTGELFF. Written as DNA, the CDR3 is TGTGCCAGCAGCCTATACAGGGGGACCGGGGAGCTGTTTTTT.